These T cell receptor beta chains were read from a single sample in a study of T cells after yellow fever vaccination. TCRdb ran MiXCR on the 5' RACE reads and lists one entry per CDR3 protein. Among nearly 70,000 distinct CDR3 sequences listed, 6.5% were seen once. The sequencing used CD8+ T cells sorted from PBMCs, collected about 49 days after the first yellow fever vaccination. The receptors were sampled from a man aged 18 to 29 who received the YFV17D yellow fever vaccine. Each CDR3 is given with its conserved first and last residue. D genes are given only for firm matches. Clone size is given for some rows only: seen once, a few or many times, or a class if the clone is expanded.

clone_size | j_call | cdr3_length | d_call | v_call | cdr3_nt | cdr3_aa
many | TRBJ2-7 | 13 | . | TRBV7-2 | TGTGCCAGCAGCCCATGGTGGACCTACGAGCAGTACTTC | CASSPWWTYEQYF
. | TRBJ2-5 | 17 | . | TRBV20-1 | TGCAGTGCTAGAGTCAAAAGTCGGGCATTAGTCTCAGAGACCCAGTACTTC | CSARVKSRALVSETQYF
few | TRBJ1-2 | 13 | . | TRBV28 | TGTGCCAGCAGTTTATCGGGGAACTATGGCTACACCTTC | CASSLSGNYGYTF
many | TRBJ2-7 | 15 | TRBD2 | TRBV5-1 | TGCGCCAGCAGCTTTAGCAGCGGGGGGCCTTACGAGCAGTACTTC | CASSFSSGGPYEQYF
many | TRBJ1-2 | 13 | . | TRBV6-1 | TGTGCCAGCAGGGGAGGGGGGAACTATGGCTACACCTTC | CASRGGGNYGYTF
few | TRBJ1-6 | 16 | . | TRBV5-8 | TGTGCCAGCAGCTCGCCCGTTGTACAGGCCAATTCACCCCTCCACTTT | CASSSPVVQANSPLHF
few | TRBJ2-7 | 13 | . | TRBV20-1 | TGCAGTGCTATGTCGGGGAGCTCCTACGAGCAGTACTTC | CSAMSGSSYEQYF
many | TRBJ2-4 | 16 | . | TRBV7-2 | TGTGCCAGCAGCTTAGGAATTGGGGGGCTCAAAAACATTCAGTACTTC | CASSLGIGGLKNIQYF
. | TRBJ2-2 | 17 | . | TRBV19 | TGTGCCAGTTCCAGTCATATGGGGGGATGGAACACCGGGGAGCTGTTTTTT | CASSSHMGGWNTGELFF
many | TRBJ2-1 | 14 | . | TRBV24-1 | TGTGCCACCGCTAGGACCCATTCTCCGGGTGAGCAGTTCTTC | CATARTHSPGEQFF
many | TRBJ2-3 | 15 | . | TRBV7-2 | TGTGCCAGCAGCTCCTGGGGTAGGGGCACAGATACGCAGTATTTT | CASSSWGRGTDTQYF
many | TRBJ2-5 | 15 | . | TRBV13 | TGTGCCAGCAGCTCCAGCGAGTTTGGTATGGAGACCCAGTACTTC | CASSSSEFGMETQYF
. | TRBJ2-7 | 14 | . | TRBV20-1 | TGCAGTGCTAGTTCGAGCAGGGACTCCTACGAGCAGTACTTC | CSASSSRDSYEQYF
many | TRBJ2-5 | 14 | TRBD1 | TRBV9 | TGTGCCAGCAGCGACGCAGGGGGCCGGGAGACCCAGTACTTC | CASSDAGGRETQYF
few | TRBJ1-5 | 14 | . | TRBV20-1 | TGCAGTGCTAGAGATGGTGGCGAGAATCAGCCCCAGCATTTT | CSARDGGENQPQHF
. | TRBJ1-5 | 16 | . | TRBV18 | TGTGCCAGCTCACAACTGCCTCCTGGGGGGAATCAGCCCCAGCATTTT | CASSQLPPGGNQPQHF
few | TRBJ2-1 | 15 | TRBD2 | TRBV6-4 | TGTGCCAGCAGTGACTCTAGCGGGGGGGCAAGTGAGCAGTTCTTC | CASSDSSGGASEQFF
many | TRBJ2-1 | 16 | TRBD2 | TRBV7-9 | TGTGCCAGCATCACTAGCGGGGTAAGCTCCTACAATGAGCAGTTCTTC | CASITSGVSSYNEQFF
. | TRBJ1-2 | 18 | TRBD1 | TRBV5-5 | TGTGCCAGCAGCTTGGGCCGGGACAGGGACATTGCTAACTATGGCTACACCTTC | CASSLGRDRDIANYGYTF
many | TRBJ2-7 | 17 | TRBD1 | TRBV24-1 | TGTGCCACCAGTGATCTGACTGAACAGGGGGCTAGGTACGAGCAGTACTTC | CATSDLTEQGARYEQYF
many | TRBJ2-1 | 15 | TRBD1 | TRBV11-2 | TGTGCCAGCAGCTCCGGGACAGGGGGGATGGATGAGCAGTTCTTC | CASSSGTGGMDEQFF
. | TRBJ2-3 | 17 | TRBD2 | TRBV5-1 | TGCGCCAGCAGCCCAAGACTAGCGGGGGAACTGGGGGATACGCAGTATTTT | CASSPRLAGELGDTQYF
many | TRBJ2-3 | 14 | TRBD2 | TRBV20-1 | TGCAGTGCCCGTAGCGGGGACGGCACAGATACGCAGTATTTT | CSARSGDGTDTQYF
. | TRBJ2-1 | 16 | . | TRBV20-1 | TGCAGTGCTAGAGGAATACATAGGCTAGCGTACAATGAGCAGTTCTTC | CSARGIHRLAYNEQFF
many | TRBJ1-1 | 14 | . | TRBV28 | TGTGCCAGCCTCCCCCTGGACAGCCGCACTGAAGCTTTCTTT | CASLPLDSRTEAFF
. | TRBJ2-2 | 16 | . | TRBV12-3/TRBV12-4 | TGTGCCAGCACCAACCATCGGAACATCAACACCGGGGAGCTGTTTTTT | CASTNHRNINTGELFF
many | TRBJ2-6 | 15 | . | TRBV7-3 | TGTGCCAGCAGCTCCCCGGGCTCTGGGGCCAACGTCCTGACTTTC | CASSSPGSGANVLTF
few | TRBJ1-1 | 15 | . | TRBV27 | TGTGCCAGCAAGTTGGCAACTTTAATGAACACTGAAGCTTTCTTT | CASKLATLMNTEAFF
. | TRBJ2-3 | 16 | . | TRBV7-2 | TGTGCCAGCAGCTTTGGAGCGACTACTTACACAGATACGCAGTATTTT | CASSFGATTYTDTQYF
. | TRBJ1-5 | 16 | . | TRBV7-8 | TGTGCCAGCAGCTTAGGGTTTGGGGATGGCAATCAGCCCCAGCATTTT | CASSLGFGDGNQPQHF
many | TRBJ1-2 | 14 | . | TRBV9 | TGTGCCAGCAGCGTAGGGGGAGGAGACTATGGCTACACCTTC | CASSVGGGDYGYTF
many | TRBJ1-5 | 16 | . | TRBV9 | TGTGCCAGCAGCGTCGGGGGTAGGGATAGCAATCAGCCCCAGCATTTT | CASSVGGRDSNQPQHF
many | TRBJ1-5 | 14 | . | TRBV6-1 | TGTGCCAGCAGTGAAACAGGGTACAATCAGCCCCAGCATTTT | CASSETGYNQPQHF
many | TRBJ2-1 | 15 | . | TRBV6-4 | TGTGCCAGCAGTGACGGCACGGACCCCTACAATGAGCAGTTCTTC | CASSDGTDPYNEQFF
many | TRBJ2-3 | 16 | TRBD2 | TRBV7-8 | TGTGCCAGCAGCTTAGGGCTAGCGGGGATCACAGATACGCAGTATTTT | CASSLGLAGITDTQYF
few | TRBJ2-1 | 15 | TRBD2 | TRBV11-2 | TGTGCCAGCAGCTTAGTCCTAGCGGACCACAATGAGCAGTTCTTC | CASSLVLADHNEQFF
. | TRBJ2-1 | 14 | TRBD2 | TRBV20-1 | TGCAGTGCCCCCCTAGCGGGATCCTACAATGAGCAGTTCTTC | CSAPLAGSYNEQFF
many | TRBJ2-3 | 16 | TRBD2 | TRBV5-6 | TGTGCCAGCAGGGGGAGGGGCGTTACCCGGAGAGATACGCAGTATTTT | CASRGRGVTRRDTQYF
many | TRBJ2-2 | 17 | . | TRBV3-1 | TGTGCCAGCAGCCAATACCCCCCCGGGGGGAACACCGGGGAGCTGTTTTTT | CASSQYPPGGNTGELFF
few | TRBJ2-1 | 16 | . | TRBV7-2 | TGTGCCAGCAGCTCGCCACAGGGTTACTCCTACAATGAGCAGTTCTTC | CASSSPQGYSYNEQFF
few | TRBJ2-3 | 15 | TRBD2 | TRBV6-4 | TGTGCCAGCAGTACTAGCGGGGGGGCCGCAGATACGCAGTATTTT | CASSTSGGAADTQYF
many | TRBJ2-7 | 16 | TRBD1 | TRBV4-3 | TGCGCCAGCAGCCAAGGGTCGGACAGGGGGCAGGACGAGCAGTACTTC | CASSQGSDRGQDEQYF
many | TRBJ1-2 | 14 | . | TRBV20-1 | TGCAGTGCTAGACCAGCGGACGGCCTCGGTGGCTACACCTTC | CSARPADGLGGYTF
few | TRBJ1-3 | 15 | . | TRBV7-6 | TGTGCCAGCAGCCCCTACGGCCGTCCTGGAAACACCATATATTTT | CASSPYGRPGNTIYF